The 19 T cell receptor beta chains reported below all come from one sample, sequenced in a study of PD-1 blockade in classical Hodgkin lymphoma. Sequencing used immunoSEQ multiplex PCR; TCRdb keeps in-frame clones, though not all of them. The repertoire holds about 11,000 clones, with roughly three quarters as singletons. Relapse after autologous stem cell transplantation occurred in every patient, and brentuximab vedotin exposure varied. This sample comprised peripheral blood mononuclear cells (PBMCs), obtained at baseline. The receptors come from a human donor with classical Hodgkin lymphoma.

This clone has just one count. The chain couples TRBV5-1 to TRBJ2-5, with D unclear. The CDR3 is 14 amino acids. Trimming cost V 1 base and J 0 bases, with 7 bases left between them. Germline CDR1 SGHRS, CDR2 YFSETQ. CDR3 loop: CASSLYRYQETQYF. The CDR3 nucleotides are TGCGCCAGCAGCTTGTATCGGTACCAAGAGACCCAGTACTTC. The full variable domain, its missing parts supplied by reference TRBV5-1 and TRBJ2-5, is KAGVTQTPRYLIKTRGQQVTLSCSPISGHRSVSWYQQTPGQGLQFLFEYFSETQRNKGNFPGRFSGRQFSNSRSEMNVSTLELGDSALYLCASSLYRYQETQYFGPGTRLLVL.

This chain links TRBV28 with TRBJ1-1; D remains ambiguous. The CDR3 length is 11 residues. Deletions cut 4 bases from V and 2 bases from J, with 2 bases between. Germline V gives CDR1 MDHEN, CDR2 SYDVKM. Here the CDR3 reads CASSSNTEAFF. DNA for the CDR3: TGTGCCAGCAGTTCTAACACTGAAGCTTTCTTT.

This clone appeared once. This chain uses TRBV11-2 with TRBJ2-7; D possibly corresponds to TRBD2 (6 bases). Between the trimmed V and J ends, which lost 1 base and 0 bases, there was a span of 10 bases. This CDR3 contains 15 residues. Germline CDR1 reads SGHAT; CDR2 reads FQNNGV. Here the CDR3 DNA reads TGTGCCAGCAGCTTAGTGGGAGCGGGCTCCTACGAGCAGTACTTC. Translating gives CASSLVGAGSYEQYF. Full variable domain (outside the CDR3, taken from reference TRBV11-2 and TRBJ2-7): EAGVAQSPRYKIIEKRQSVAFWCNPISGHATLYWYQQILGQGPKLLIQFQNNGVVDDSQLPKDRFSAERLKGVDSTLKIQPAKLEDSAVYLCASSLVGAGSYEQYFGPGTRLTVT.

The chain has TRBV7-9 and TRBJ2-7; the D call may be TRBD1 or TRBD2 (5 bases each). Trimming left V 3 bases short and J 4 bases short, with 13 bases between. Germline CDR1 SEHNR, CDR2 FQNEAQ (reference sequence). The CDR3 is 14 amino acids. CDR3: CASSLFGGLYEQYF. The CDR3 DNA reads TGTGCCAGCAGCTTGTTTGGGGGTTTGTACGAGCAGTACTTC.

The gene calls are TRBV7-7 and TRBJ2-1, with D perhaps TRBD1 or TRBD2 (5 bases each). Germline loops: CDR1 SSHAT, CDR2 FNYEAQ (reference sequence). V was trimmed by 1 base and J by 6 bases, leaving 7 bases between them. CDR3 size: 13 residues. The CDR3 DNA reads TGTGCCAGCAGCTTAGTCGGGGCCAATGAGCAGTTCTTC. This gives the protein CASSLVGANEQFF. Drawing the rest from reference TRBV7-7 and TRBJ2-1, the complete variable domain is GAGVSQSPRYKVTKRGQDVTLRCDPISSHATLYWYQQALGQGPEFLTYFNYEAQPDKSGLPSDRFSAERPEGSISTLTIQRTEQRDSAMYRCASSLVGANEQFFGPGTRLTVL.

The chain recombines TRBV15 with TRBJ1-4; TRBD1 might be the D (5 bases). This CDR3 comprises 14 residues. Per the germline V gene, CDR1 is LNHNV and CDR2 is YYDKDF (reference sequence). V lost 0 bases and J 8 bases, leaving 10 bases between the germline ends. The CDR3 protein is CATSREAGREKLFF. DNA for the CDR3: TGTGCCACCAGCAGAGAAGCAGGGAGGGAAAAACTGTTTTTT.

This clone was seen more than once but under ten times. V gene TRBV7-7 combines with J gene TRBJ2-1; the match to TRBD1 covers 8 bases. The germline V gene encodes CDR1 SSHAT and CDR2 FNYEAQ (reference sequence). Trimming cost V 2 bases and J 0 bases; bases outside gene matches: 6. The CDR3 length is 17 residues. The CDR3 here is CASSLSAGGPSYNEQFF. The CDR3 DNA reads as TGTGCCAGCAGCTTATCCGCAGGGGGCCCCTCCTACAATGAGCAGTTCTTC.

The chain's CDR3 is CASSLWGTVSGEQYF. CDR3 coding DNA: TGTGCCAGCAGTTTATGGGGGACAGTATCGGGAGAGCAGTACTTC. This rearrangement joins TRBV27 to TRBJ2-7; 7 nucleotides match TRBD1. The CDR3 consists of 15 residues. Looked up from germline, CDR1 is MNHEY and CDR2 is SMNVEV (reference sequence). With 1 base clipped from V and 7 bases from J, the junction kept 10 bases outside the gene matches.

This clone has only a few counts. This chain joins TRBV10-3 and TRBJ2-3; no firm D call. Germline CDR1 is ENHRY and CDR2 is SYGVKD. The length of the CDR3 is 11 residues. The V end was cut by 6 bases, the J end by 6 bases, with 7 bases between. This chain's CDR3 is CAIRVWDTQYF. CDR3 in DNA: TGTGCCATCAGAGTTTGGGATACGCAGTATTTT.

This chain links TRBV5-5 with TRBJ1-1, with D hard to call. This CDR3 is built from 14 residues. The ends were cut back, 4 bases at V and 4 bases at J, with 14 bases in the middle. Looked up from germline, CDR1 is SGHKS and CDR2 is YYEKEE (reference sequence). The CDR3 DNA follows: TGTGCCAGCAGCCAAGTCTGGGAGGGCACTGAAGCTTTCTTT. Amino acids: CASSQVWEGTEAFF.

The rearrangement links TRBV5-1 to TRBJ2-7, with 15 bases identical to TRBD2. Looked up from germline, CDR1 is SGHRS and CDR2 is YFSETQ. This CDR3 has 17 amino acids. The V and J ends lost 0 bases and 3 bases, in that order; junction bases with no gene match: 4. CDR3 DNA: TGCGCCAGCAGCTTGGGTGGGACTAGCGGGAGGAACTACGAGCAGTACTTC. Protein: CASSLGGTSGRNYEQYF.

By sample share, this clone is medium-sized (0.01 to 0.1%). V gene TRBV7-9 combines with J gene TRBJ1-4; TRBD1 agrees at 7 bases. CDR1 is SEHNR and CDR2 is FQNEAQ in the germline V gene (reference sequence). V dropped 6 bases and J dropped 11; count of bases not matched to a gene: 6. The CDR3 has 12 amino acids. In nucleotides, the CDR3 is TGTGCCAGCAGTTCCGTACAGGGGAAACTGTTTTTT. Translated, it gives CASSSVQGKLFF.

V gene TRBV10-1 combines with J gene TRBJ1-1; D might be TRBD1 (5 bases). Per germline, CDR1 WNHNN and CDR2 SYGVQD (reference sequence). V lost 6 bases, J lost 0 bases, and 8 bases lay in between. This CDR3 spans 13 amino acids. The CDR3 spells CASRQQVNTEAFF. DNA for the CDR3: TGCGCCAGCAGACAACAGGTGAACACTGAAGCTTTCTTT.

The chain joins TRBV6-1 to TRBJ2-3; D unresolved. V gave up 0 bases and J gave up 2 bases, with 9 bases separating them. Looked up from germline, CDR1 is MNHNS and CDR2 is SASEGT. The CDR3 covers 15 residues. The CDR3, as DNA: TGTGCCAGCAGTGAAGCCTTAGCTACCACAGATACGCAGTATTTT. Translating it yields CASSEALATTDTQYF.

The chain couples TRBV19 to TRBJ2-1; 13 bases match TRBD2. V gave up 9 bases and J gave up 5 bases; unmatched junction bases: 7. The CDR3 extends over 15 amino acids. Germline-derived CDR1 and CDR2 are LNHDA and SQIVND (reference sequence). DNA for the CDR3: TGTGCCAGCGGCTCAGGGACTAGCGGGGACAATGAGCAGTTCTTC. Translated, it gives CASGSGTSGDNEQFF. The whole variable domain, remainder taken from reference TRBV19 and TRBJ2-1, is DGGITQSPKYLFRKEGQNVTLSCEQNLNHDAMYWYRQDPGQGLRLIYYSQIVNDFQKGDIAEGYSVSREKKESFPLTVTSAQKNPTAFYLCASGSGTSGDNEQFFGPGTRLTVL.

This sequence joins TRBV7-9 and TRBJ1-4; 7 positions match TRBD1. The CDR3 consists of 17 residues. Per the germline V gene, CDR1 is SEHNR and CDR2 is FQNEAQ (reference sequence). Trimming at V came to 3 bases and at J to 1 base, leaving 8 bases not matched to a gene. The DNA for the CDR3 is TGTGCCAGCAGCTTGGGCAGGGGGTTGGGAACTAATGAAAAACTGTTTTTT. Translation: CASSLGRGLGTNEKLFF.

The rearrangement joins TRBV7-6 to TRBJ1-1, with a possible D match to TRBD1 (5 bases). CDR1 and CDR2 from the germline V gene are SGHVS and FNYEAQ. CDR3 length equals 13 residues. The ends were cut back, 5 bases at V and 4 bases at J, with 11 bases in the middle. In DNA, the CDR3 is TGTGCCAGCAGCCACACAGGTGCCACTGAAGCTTTCTTT. The encoded protein is CASSHTGATEAFF.

V gene TRBV2 combines with J gene TRBJ2-7, with 10 bases identical to TRBD1. V lost 5 bases to trimming and J lost 2 bases; unmatched junction nucleotides: 18. The CDR3 is made up of 19 amino acids. Germline CDR1 and CDR2: SNHLY and FYNNEI. The CDR3 loop is CASSYRQGATALNTYEQYF. CDR3 in DNA: TGTGCCAGCAGTTACCGACAGGGGGCAACGGCCCTAAACACCTACGAGCAGTACTTC.

This chain joins TRBV7-6 and TRBJ2-7; D is unresolved. V lost 5 bases, J lost 6 bases, and 14 bases lay in between. There are 13 residues in the CDR3. Germline V gives CDR1 SGHVS, CDR2 FNYEAQ. The CDR3 DNA reads as TGTGCCAGCAGCGCCCGTACCCCCGGCGAGCAGTACTTC. Its translation: CASSARTPGEQYF.